Listed below are T cell receptor beta chains from one sample, sequenced in a study of cytomegalovirus exposure and HLA in healthy donors. Data came from immunoSEQ multiplex PCR; TCRdb stores just in-frame clones and leaves some out. The repertoire holds some 260,000 clones, with roughly 90% as singletons. Sequencing was performed on PBMCs. Source of these receptors: a man between 18 and 29 years old in good health and CMV-seropositive. Each CDR3 is given with its conserved first and last residue. The order of the fields is clone size, CDR3 length, V gene, D gene, J gene, CDR3 DNA, CDR3 protein. D genes are given only for firm matches. Part of the rows lack a size; the others show once, few, many or a class for expanded clones.

abundance: NA; len: 14; v_gene: TRBV5-1; d_gene: NA; j_gene: TRBJ2-5; CDR3nt: TGCGCCAGCAGCCTCCTCCCCGGAAAAGAGACCCAGTACTTC; CDR3aa: CASSLLPGKETQYF
abundance: NA; len: 13; v_gene: TRBV30; d_gene: NA; j_gene: TRBJ2-7; CDR3nt: TGTGCCTGGAGTCCCCTAGACACGTACGAGCAGTACTTC; CDR3aa: CAWSPLDTYEQYF
abundance: NA; len: 16; v_gene: TRBV6-5; d_gene: NA; j_gene: TRBJ1-2; CDR3nt: TGTGCCAGCAGTTACTCGTCAGGGGAGACTAACTATGGCTACACCTTC; CDR3aa: CASSYSSGETNYGYTF
abundance: NA; len: 14; v_gene: TRBV13; d_gene: TRBD2; j_gene: TRBJ2-1; CDR3nt: TGTGCCAGCAGTTTCGGACTAGCGGGGAATGAGCAGTTCTTC; CDR3aa: CASSFGLAGNEQFF
abundance: NA; len: 15; v_gene: TRBV19; d_gene: NA; j_gene: TRBJ1-1; CDR3nt: TGTGCCAGTAGTAGCCCAAGGGGGGAGAACACTGAAGCTTTCTTT; CDR3aa: CASSSPRGENTEAFF
abundance: NA; len: 14; v_gene: TRBV28; d_gene: NA; j_gene: TRBJ2-5; CDR3nt: TGTGCCAGCAGTTTAGGGCAGAATCAAGAGACCCAGTACTTC; CDR3aa: CASSLGQNQETQYF
abundance: NA; len: 13; v_gene: TRBV27; d_gene: TRBD1; j_gene: TRBJ2-5; CDR3nt: TGTGCCAGCCGGGGACAGGGTAGAGAGACCCAGTACTTC; CDR3aa: CASRGQGRETQYF
abundance: NA; len: 16; v_gene: TRBV2; d_gene: NA; j_gene: TRBJ1-3; CDR3nt: TGTGCCAGCAGTGTCCGCCTGGCCCGCTCTGGAAACACCATATATTTT; CDR3aa: CASSVRLARSGNTIYF
abundance: once; len: 13; v_gene: TRBV30; d_gene: TRBD2; j_gene: TRBJ2-1; CDR3nt: TGTGCCTGGACTCGACGGGGGGGCTGGGAGCAGTTCTTC; CDR3aa: CAWTRRGGWEQFF
abundance: NA; len: 14; v_gene: TRBV9; d_gene: NA; j_gene: TRBJ1-2; CDR3nt: TGTGCCAGCAGCGCTCAAGGGGGGGCCGACGTCTACACCTTC; CDR3aa: CASSAQGGADVYTF
abundance: once; len: 15; v_gene: TRBV14; d_gene: TRBD2; j_gene: TRBJ2-7; CDR3nt: TGTGCCAGCAGCCAATGGGGACTAGCGGACTACGAGCAGTACTTC; CDR3aa: CASSQWGLADYEQYF
abundance: NA; len: 16; v_gene: TRBV27; d_gene: TRBD1; j_gene: TRBJ2-7; CDR3nt: TGTGCCAGCAGTGTATCACCGGGACAGGGGGCTCGGGAGCAGTACTTC; CDR3aa: CASSVSPGQGAREQYF
abundance: NA; len: 11; v_gene: TRBV7-8; d_gene: NA; j_gene: TRBJ2-7; CDR3nt: TGTGCCACCACACGGAACTACGAGCAGTACTTC; CDR3aa: CATTRNYEQYF
abundance: NA; len: 13; v_gene: TRBV11-2; d_gene: NA; j_gene: TRBJ1-1; CDR3nt: TGTGCCAGCAGCTTAGACAGAGTCACTGAAGCTTTCTTT; CDR3aa: CASSLDRVTEAFF
abundance: NA; len: 13; v_gene: TRBV11-2; d_gene: TRBD1; j_gene: TRBJ1-2; CDR3nt: TGTGCCAGCAGCCCCGGGACAGCCTATGGCTACACCTTC; CDR3aa: CASSPGTAYGYTF
abundance: NA; len: 14; v_gene: TRBV7-2; d_gene: NA; j_gene: TRBJ2-7; CDR3nt: TGTGCCAGCAGCTTAGAGGTCCGGCTCTACGAGCAGTACTTC; CDR3aa: CASSLEVRLYEQYF
abundance: NA; len: 13; v_gene: TRBV7-2; d_gene: NA; j_gene: TRBJ2-7; CDR3nt: TGTGCCAGCTCCCGGGCATTTTCCTACGAGCAGTACTTC; CDR3aa: CASSRAFSYEQYF
abundance: NA; len: 15; v_gene: TRBV10-3; d_gene: NA; j_gene: TRBJ2-3; CDR3nt: TGTGCCATCAGTGAGCGAGAATTGGGGAGAGATACGCAGTATTTT; CDR3aa: CAISERELGRDTQYF
abundance: NA; len: 14; v_gene: TRBV29-1; d_gene: NA; j_gene: TRBJ2-3; CDR3nt: TGCAGCGTTAAAGGGTCAGGGATTAGGGATACGCAGTATTTT; CDR3aa: CSVKGSGIRDTQYF
abundance: NA; len: 13; v_gene: TRBV4-1; d_gene: NA; j_gene: TRBJ1-5; CDR3nt: TGCGCCAGCAGCCATGTCGACAATCAGCCCCAGCATTTT; CDR3aa: CASSHVDNQPQHF
abundance: NA; len: 10; v_gene: TRBV29-1; d_gene: NA; j_gene: TRBJ1-2; CDR3nt: TGCAGCGTTGAAGACGGTGGCTACACCTTC; CDR3aa: CSVEDGGYTF
abundance: NA; len: 16; v_gene: TRBV5-6; d_gene: NA; j_gene: TRBJ2-4; CDR3nt: TGTGCCAGCAGCTTGGCCGGAGGGGGCGCCCAAAACATTCAGTACTTC; CDR3aa: CASSLAGGGAQNIQYF
abundance: once; len: 13; v_gene: TRBV7-6; d_gene: NA; j_gene: TRBJ2-1; CDR3nt: TGTGCCAGCAGCTTAGCCCCCAGGAATGAGCAGTTCTTC; CDR3aa: CASSLAPRNEQFF
abundance: NA; len: 14; v_gene: TRBV10-3; d_gene: TRBD1; j_gene: TRBJ2-2; CDR3nt: TGTGCCATCAGTGATAACAGGGGTACCGGGGAGCTGTTTTTT; CDR3aa: CAISDNRGTGELFF
abundance: few; len: 11; v_gene: TRBV29-1; d_gene: NA; j_gene: TRBJ2-7; CDR3nt: TGCAGCACGAGAACCTCCTACGAGCAGTACTTC; CDR3aa: CSTRTSYEQYF
abundance: NA; len: 14; v_gene: TRBV11-2; d_gene: NA; j_gene: TRBJ1-2; CDR3nt: TGTGCCAGCAGTAGTCCACCGACGTACTATGGCTACACCTTC; CDR3aa: CASSSPPTYYGYTF